This is a list of T cell receptor beta chains from one sample in a study of T cells after yellow fever vaccination. TCRdb independently ran MiXCR on the 5' RACE reads; one entry per CDR3 protein. This table has around 310,000 distinct CDR3 sequences, roughly 3.5% appearing once. Material: PBMCs, obtained on the day of the yellow fever booster vaccination. These receptors originate from a man between 18 and 29 years old who received the YFV17D yellow fever vaccine. Both conserved end residues are part of each CDR3. Fields, in order: clone size, J gene, V gene, D gene, CDR3 DNA, CDR3 protein. The D gene is left open where the match is weak. The listing skips clone size in some rows; elsewhere it reads once, few, many or a size class.

size: -; J: TRBJ2-5; V: TRBV10-3; D: -; DNA: TGTGCCATCAGTGAGATACAAGAGACCCAGTACTTC; CDR3: CAISEIQETQYF
size: few; J: TRBJ1-1; V: TRBV6-1; D: TRBD1; DNA: TGTGCCAGCAGTGAAGCTGACAGGGCGGGAACTGAAGCTTTCTTT; CDR3: CASSEADRAGTEAFF
size: -; J: TRBJ1-1; V: TRBV15; D: TRBD1; DNA: TGTGCCACCAGCAGTACCACAGGGGGCATGAACACTGAAGCTTTCTTT; CDR3: CATSSTTGGMNTEAFF
size: many; J: TRBJ2-3; V: TRBV12-3/TRBV12-4; D: TRBD2; DNA: TGTGCCAGCACGACTAGCGGTGCAGCAGAGAGTACGCAGTATTTT; CDR3: CASTTSGAAESTQYF
size: many; J: TRBJ2-1; V: TRBV5-1; D: TRBD1; DNA: TGCGCCAGCAGCACCACAGGGGACAGGGAGCAGTTCTTC; CDR3: CASSTTGDREQFF
size: -; J: TRBJ2-2; V: TRBV7-9; D: -; DNA: TGTGCCAGCAGCTTAATGGCGTCAGGGCCGTCCGGGGAGCTGTTTTTT; CDR3: CASSLMASGPSGELFF
size: -; J: TRBJ2-2; V: TRBV7-6; D: -; DNA: TGTGCCAGCAGCCCCCGAAGTGGAACTGGATACACCGGGGAGCTGTTTTTT; CDR3: CASSPRSGTGYTGELFF
size: few; J: TRBJ1-5; V: TRBV20-1; D: -; DNA: TGCAGTGCTATGTGGGGGTCCGTGAGCAATCAGCCCCAGCATTTT; CDR3: CSAMWGSVSNQPQHF
size: many; J: TRBJ1-1; V: TRBV7-2; D: -; DNA: TGTGCCAGCAGCTTAGCGCTTTATGGTGGGGGGAGGAACACTGAAGCTTTCTTT; CDR3: CASSLALYGGGRNTEAFF
size: many; J: TRBJ2-4; V: TRBV11-2; D: TRBD2; DNA: TGTGCCAGCAGCTCCCGGACTAGCGGGGGCCTAATCAAAAACATTCAGTACTTC; CDR3: CASSSRTSGGLIKNIQYF
size: few; J: TRBJ1-1; V: TRBV30; D: -; DNA: TGTGCCTGGAGTGTAGGACGGGGAGCTTTCTTT; CDR3: CAWSVGRGAFF
size: few; J: TRBJ2-1; V: TRBV4-1; D: TRBD2; DNA: TGCGCCAGCAAGACTAGCGGGACCTCCTACAATGAGCAGTTCTTC; CDR3: CASKTSGTSYNEQFF
size: -; J: TRBJ1-2; V: TRBV7-6; D: TRBD1; DNA: TGTGCCAGCAGCGCCGGGACAGGCGTTTATGGCTACACCTTC; CDR3: CASSAGTGVYGYTF
size: -; J: TRBJ2-3; V: TRBV7-2; D: -; DNA: TGTGCCAGCAGCCAAGCCAGGGACGGGTACCCTAGCACAGATACGCAGTATTTT; CDR3: CASSQARDGYPSTDTQYF
size: many; J: TRBJ2-3; V: TRBV7-2; D: TRBD2; DNA: TGTGCCAGCAGCTTAGCGGTCATTTTGAGCGGGGGTAGCACAGATACGCAGTATTTT; CDR3: CASSLAVILSGGSTDTQYF
size: many; J: TRBJ1-2; V: TRBV7-8; D: -; DNA: TGTGCCAGCAGCTTAGAGGGCAGGCCCTATGGCTACACCTTC; CDR3: CASSLEGRPYGYTF
size: -; J: TRBJ2-3; V: TRBV15; D: TRBD1; DNA: TGTGCCACCAGCAGACAACCCAAAGCGGGACAGGGGGCCGAAGATACGCAGTATTTT; CDR3: CATSRQPKAGQGAEDTQYF
size: -; J: TRBJ2-1; V: TRBV7-6; D: TRBD1; DNA: TGTGCCAGCAGCTTAGTTGGGGACAGGGTAGGCTCCTACAATGAGCAGTTCTTC; CDR3: CASSLVGDRVGSYNEQFF
size: few; J: TRBJ2-5; V: TRBV7-8; D: -; DNA: TGTGCCAGCAGAGTCCCCCGGGGGCCCAGGACCCAGTACTTC; CDR3: CASRVPRGPRTQYF
size: few; J: TRBJ2-7; V: TRBV5-1; D: -; DNA: TGCGCCAGCAGCTTGGTTCAGGGCCAGTACGGGCAGTACTTC; CDR3: CASSLVQGQYGQYF
size: few; J: TRBJ2-7; V: TRBV20-1; D: -; DNA: TGCAGTGCTAGAGATCGGGAGTCCATATCGTACGAGCAGTACTTC; CDR3: CSARDRESISYEQYF
size: -; J: TRBJ2-1; V: TRBV5-1; D: TRBD2; DNA: TGCGCCAGCAGCTTGGGGACTAGCAGGGATGAGCAGTTCTTC; CDR3: CASSLGTSRDEQFF
size: many; J: TRBJ2-7; V: TRBV20-1; D: -; DNA: TGCAGTGCTATCAGTTACAGCGACACCGAGCAGTACTTC; CDR3: CSAISYSDTEQYF
size: -; J: TRBJ1-2; V: TRBV9; D: -; DNA: TGTGCCAGCAGCGTAGGGGCCAGGTGGAAAAAAGATGGCTACACCTTC; CDR3: CASSVGARWKKDGYTF
size: many; J: TRBJ2-1; V: TRBV11-2; D: -; DNA: TGTGCCAGCCGCCTCGTCCCCACACATCACACTCGCAATGAGCAGTTCTTC; CDR3: CASRLVPTHHTRNEQFF
size: many; J: TRBJ1-2; V: TRBV12-3/TRBV12-4; D: -; DNA: TGTGCCAGCGGCTTCAACTATGGCTACACCTTC; CDR3: CASGFNYGYTF
size: many; J: TRBJ2-5; V: TRBV5-1; D: TRBD1; DNA: TGCGCCAGCGGCTACGGGACAGGCCAAGAGACCCAGTACTTC; CDR3: CASGYGTGQETQYF
size: many; J: TRBJ2-2; V: TRBV11-2; D: TRBD2; DNA: TGTGCCAGCAGCTTAGGCCCTAGCGGCACCGGGGAGCTGTTTTTT; CDR3: CASSLGPSGTGELFF
size: few; J: TRBJ1-6; V: TRBV5-1; D: -; DNA: TGCGCCAGCAGCTTGGGGGCAGGCCTCAATTCACCCCTCCACTTT; CDR3: CASSLGAGLNSPLHF
size: many; J: TRBJ2-5; V: TRBV5-4; D: TRBD1; DNA: TGTGCCAGCAGCCCGACAGGGATGGAAGAGACCCAGTACTTC; CDR3: CASSPTGMEETQYF
size: many; J: TRBJ2-7; V: TRBV7-2; D: TRBD2; DNA: TGTGCCAGCGGTCAGGGGACTAGCCTGACCTACGAGCAGTACTTC; CDR3: CASGQGTSLTYEQYF
size: -; J: TRBJ2-7; V: TRBV5-1; D: -; DNA: TGCGCCAGCAGCTTGGATCCGAACTACGAGCAGTACTTC; CDR3: CASSLDPNYEQYF
size: many; J: TRBJ1-4; V: TRBV4-1; D: -; DNA: TGCGCCAGCAGCCAAGTGGAAGGGTCGGGGGATCGGAAACTGTTTTTT; CDR3: CASSQVEGSGDRKLFF
size: many; J: TRBJ2-1; V: TRBV5-5; D: -; DNA: TGTGCCAGCAGCCCTAATCGCAGAGGCCCAGTGGATGAGCAGTTCTTC; CDR3: CASSPNRRGPVDEQFF
size: few; J: TRBJ2-3; V: TRBV7-2; D: TRBD2; DNA: TGTGCCAGCACCTTAGCGGGGGGAATGACAGATACGCAGTATTTT; CDR3: CASTLAGGMTDTQYF
size: many; J: TRBJ2-1; V: TRBV12-3/TRBV12-4; D: -; DNA: TGTGCCAGCAGTTTAATGGGGGTGAGGAATGAGCAGTTCTTC; CDR3: CASSLMGVRNEQFF
size: -; J: TRBJ2-1; V: TRBV6-1; D: -; DNA: TGTGCCAGCAGTGAAGCATCTTGGGGGACGGCGTACAATGAGCAGTTCTTC; CDR3: CASSEASWGTAYNEQFF